Listed here are 24 T cell receptor beta chains from one sample, sequenced in a study of vaccination and CD4 T cells after COVID-19. Documented treatment: approximately nine-day PBMC culture with coronavirus spike peptide pools or control peptides (ViraFEST assay). Sequence data for DNA of cultured CD4+ T cells were generated by the Oncomine TCR Beta short-read assay. From the PCR reads, TCRdb called clonotypes with MiXCR, one entry per CDR3 protein. The table lists about 11,000 distinct CDR3 sequences, roughly half of them singletons, with roughly 10% in the top ten. No antigen has been assigned to these receptors. Sample: CD4+ T cells from blood, cultured in vitro. The receptor source for this set is a human donor who had recovered from COVID-19.

The gene calls are TRBV27 and TRBJ2-4, with D tentatively TRBD2 (6 bases). CDR1 and CDR2 from the germline V gene are MNHEY and SMNVEV (reference sequence). The CDR3 spans 15 residues. The germline V and J ends were trimmed by 1 base and 8 bases, with 15 bases remaining between them. CDR3 in DNA: TGTGCCAGCAGTTTATTTGGGGCGGGAAGGGACATTCAGTACTTC. This codes for CASSLFGAGRDIQYF.

V and J are TRBV20-1 and TRBJ2-5, with 8 bases lining up with TRBD2. V lost 6 bases to trimming and J lost 2 bases; unmatched junction nucleotides: 8. This CDR3 region has 14 residues. Germline-derived CDR1 and CDR2 are DFQATT and SNEGSKA (reference sequence). The DNA for the CDR3 is TGCAGTGCCCGGGGACTAGTGCAGCAAGAGACCCAGTACTTC. It specifies CSARGLVQQETQYF.

The chain links TRBV20-1 to TRBJ2-3; D unresolved. With 0 bases removed from V and 0 bases from J, the gap between germline ends came to 10 bases. The germline gives CDR1 DFQATT, CDR2 SNEGSKA (reference sequence). CDR3 size: 15 residues. The CDR3: CSARDRVLSTDTQYF. In nucleotides, the CDR3 is TGCAGTGCTAGAGATCGGGTCCTTAGCACAGATACGCAGTATTTT.

This clonotype is classed as medium-sized. This chain's CDR3 is CASNTAGNNSPLHF. In DNA, the CDR3 is TGTGCCAGTAATACCGCCGGGAATAATTCACCCCTCCACTTT. V is TRBV6-1 and J is TRBJ1-6; D remains ambiguous. The CDR3 totals 14 residues. Germline CDR1 reads MNHNS; CDR2 reads SASEGT. V was pared by 9 bases and J by 5 bases, with 14 bases between.

The V gene is TRBV2, the J gene TRBJ1-2; tentative D call: TRBD1 (6 bases). The CDR3 runs to 14 residues. V was trimmed by 8 bases and J by 6 bases, leaving 19 bases between them. CDR1 is SNHLY and CDR2 is FYNNEI in the germline V gene. The chain's CDR3 is CASVPLGHINGYTF. The DNA for the CDR3 is TGTGCCAGCGTACCCTTGGGACACATTAATGGCTACACCTTC.

The genes are TRBV10-1 and TRBJ2-3; D possibly corresponds to TRBD2 (6 bases). This CDR3 spans 14 amino acids. Germline V lookup: CDR1 WNHNN, CDR2 SYGVQD (reference sequence). V was clipped by 4 bases and J by 1 base, with 9 bases between them. DNA for the CDR3: TGCGCCAGCAGTGCTTTAGCGGGCACAGATACGCAGTATTTT. It specifies CASSALAGTDTQYF.

The V gene is TRBV6-1, the J gene TRBJ1-2; 8 bases map to TRBD1. V was pared by 6 bases and J by 7 bases, with 7 bases of the junction left unmatched. Germline loops: CDR1 MNHNS, CDR2 SASEGT. CDR3 length: 13 residues. CDR3 bases: TGTGCCAGCAGGACCCAGGGGGCCGGTGGCTACACCTTC. Protein sequence: CASRTQGAGGYTF.

The rearrangement joins TRBV7-3 to TRBJ1-2; possible D gene TRBD1, 6 bases. Germline CDR1 SGHTA, CDR2 FQGTGA. CDR3 length: 13 residues. V lost 5 bases and J 3 bases, leaving 10 bases between the germline ends. This CDR3 reads CASSPKGDYGYTF. As DNA, the CDR3 is TGTGCCAGCAGCCCAAAGGGGGACTATGGCTACACCTTC. The whole variable domain, filled in from reference TRBV7-3 and TRBJ1-2, reads GAGVSQTPSNKVTEKGKYVELRCDPISGHTALYWYRQSLGQGPEFLIYFQGTGAADDSGLPNDRFFAVRPEGSVSTLKIQRTERGDSAVYLCASSPKGDYGYTFGSGTRLTVV.

This chain connects TRBV15 to TRBJ2-5; D is unclear. Trimming took 0 bases from V and 3 from J, leaving 5 bases between them. Germline CDR1 is LNHNV and CDR2 is YYDKDF (reference sequence). The CDR3 length is 13 residues. The CDR3 bases are TGTGCCACCAGCAGAGACCCAAAAGAGACCCAGTACTTC. Residues: CATSRDPKETQYF.

V usage is TRBV28 and J usage is TRBJ1-5; weak D call: TRBD1 (5 bases). Germline-derived CDR1 and CDR2 are MDHEN and SYDVKM. Deletions cut 6 bases from V and 0 bases from J, with 15 bases between. The CDR3 spans 16 residues. The CDR3 reads CASSRGAWGSNQPQHF. CDR3 nucleotide sequence: TGTGCCAGCAGCCGAGGGGCGTGGGGTAGCAATCAGCCCCAGCATTTT.

The sample holds a few counts of this clonotype. The V call is TRBV7-8, the J call TRBJ2-5; 12 bases line up with TRBD2. The CDR3 runs to 15 residues. Per germline, CDR1 SGHVS and CDR2 FQNEAQ. Trimming cost V 5 bases and J 5 bases; bases outside gene matches: 6. The CDR3 is CASSVTSGSWETQYF. CDR3 sequence (DNA): TGTGCCAGCAGCGTGACTAGCGGGAGTTGGGAGACCCAGTACTTC.

The chain carries TRBV19 and TRBJ2-1; TRBD2 matches at 9 bases. The V gene end was trimmed by 1 base and the J gene end by 4 bases; junction bases not matched to a gene: 5. The CDR3 has 16 amino acids. Per germline, CDR1 LNHDA and CDR2 SQIVND (reference sequence). The CDR3 coding sequence is TGTGCCAGTAGTATAGCAGGACTAGCGAAATACAATGAGCAGTTCTTC. As protein: CASSIAGLAKYNEQFF.

The genes are TRBV5-4 and TRBJ2-2, with D possibly TRBD1 on 6 matching bases. CDR3 length equals 16 residues. The germline V gene encodes CDR1 SGHNT and CDR2 YYREEE (reference sequence). V dropped 2 bases and J dropped 0 bases, with 11 bases sitting between them. CDR3 in DNA: TGTGCCAGCAGCTTCCGAGACAGGCCGAACACCGGGGAGCTGTTTTTT. Translation gives CASSFRDRPNTGELFF.

J is TRBJ1-1 and V is TRBV7-3, with a possible D match to TRBD1 (5 bases). Germline CDR1 and CDR2: SGHTA and FQGTGA. Trimming shortened V by 5 bases and J by 3 bases, and 10 bases separated the two germline ends. The CDR3 is made up of 13 amino acids. In nucleotides, the CDR3 is TGTGCCAGCAGCGTCCGGGGGGACACTGAAGCTTTCTTT. It yields the protein CASSVRGDTEAFF. The full variable domain, with the rest looked up from reference TRBV7-3 and TRBJ1-1, is GAGVSQTPSNKVTEKGKYVELRCDPISGHTALYWYRQSLGQGPEFLIYFQGTGAADDSGLPNDRFFAVRPEGSVSTLKIQRTERGDSAVYLCASSVRGDTEAFFGQGTRLTVV.

In this sample, this clonotype is large. The V and J genes are TRBV6-1 and TRBJ2-3; TRBD2 agrees at 9 bases. This CDR3 spans 16 amino acids. J gave up 3 bases and V 6 bases, and 10 bases lay outside the gene matches. CDR1 and CDR2 (germline): MNHNS, SASEGT. CDR3 loop: CASRGTREGLTDTQYF. DNA of the CDR3: TGTGCCAGCAGGGGTACGCGGGAGGGCCTGACAGATACGCAGTATTTT.

The rearrangement uses TRBV20-1 and TRBJ1-5; D gene unclear. The CDR3 covers 13 residues. Germline CDR1 and CDR2: DFQATT and SNEGSKA (reference sequence). Trimming shortened V by 2 bases and J by 0 bases, and 5 bases separated the two germline ends. CDR3 in amino acids: CSARTDSNQPQHF. The CDR3 DNA reads as TGCAGTGCTAGAACCGATAGCAATCAGCCCCAGCATTTT.

The chain employs TRBV20-1 and TRBJ2-1; 10 nucleotides line up with TRBD2. This CDR3 is 14 amino acids long. Germline loops: CDR1 DFQATT, CDR2 SNEGSKA (reference sequence). The trim removed 6 bases at V and 9 bases at J, leaving 11 bases unmatched. The CDR3 nucleotides read TGCAGTGCCGATAGCGGGAGGACTTCCGGTGAGCAGTTCTTC. It translates to CSADSGRTSGEQFF.

This chain connects TRBV29-1 to TRBJ1-2; maybe TRBD1 (5 bases). The ends were cut back, 3 bases at V and 7 bases at J, with 15 bases in the middle. The CDR3 runs to 13 residues. CDR1 is SQVTM and CDR2 is ANQGSEA in the germline V gene. CDR3 loop: CSVDGGGWGGYTF. Written as DNA, the CDR3 is TGCAGCGTTGACGGGGGAGGATGGGGTGGCTACACCTTC.

The chain combines TRBV20-1 with TRBJ1-2, with TRBD1 identical over 7 bases. In germline, CDR1 is DFQATT, CDR2 SNEGSKA (reference sequence). Germline trimming cut 4 bases from V and 4 bases from J; bases unmatched to any gene: 6. CDR3 length: 13 residues. The CDR3 DNA reads as TGCAGTGCTAAGGGCCAGGGGGGCTATGGCTACACCTTC. Protein: CSAKGQGGYGYTF.

The gene calls are TRBV20-1 and TRBJ2-7; D might be TRBD1 or TRBD2, each matching 5 bases. Germline loops: CDR1 DFQATT, CDR2 SNEGSKA (reference sequence). This CDR3 is built from 12 residues. Trimming took off 6 bases at V and 2 bases at J, with 11 bases between the two ends. This CDR3 is CSARDQTYEQYF. The CDR3, as DNA: TGCAGTGCCAGGGACCAAACCTACGAGCAGTACTTC.

The CDR3 loop reads CASSVEIHNEQFF. For the CDR3, the DNA is TGTGCCAGCAGTGTTGAGATTCACAATGAGCAGTTCTTC. V and J are TRBV2 and TRBJ2-1; D call uncertain. CDR1 and CDR2 (germline): SNHLY, FYNNEI. The CDR3 has 13 amino acids. The ends were cut back, 4 bases at V and 5 bases at J, with 9 bases in the middle.

The chain combines TRBV30 with TRBJ2-5, with D unresolved. This CDR3 has 12 amino acids. Per the germline V gene, CDR1 is GTSNPN and CDR2 is SVGIG (reference sequence). With 2 bases removed from V and 5 bases from J, the gap between germline ends came to 9 bases. CDR3 sequence: CAWSIGLETQYF. Here the CDR3 DNA reads TGTGCCTGGAGTATAGGCCTCGAGACCCAGTACTTC.

This clonotype was picked up a small number of times. The chain links TRBV20-1 to TRBJ2-5; D is unresolved. The CDR3 length is 14 residues. Trimming pared 1 base from V and 4 bases from J, leaving 13 bases between. In germline, CDR1 is DFQATT, CDR2 SNEGSKA (reference sequence). The CDR3 loop is CSARGHGWGETQYF. CDR3 bases: TGCAGTGCTAGAGGCCATGGGTGGGGAGAGACCCAGTACTTC.

J is TRBJ1-1 and V is TRBV11-1, with D unclear. There are 14 residues in the CDR3. V was clipped by 1 base and J by 1 base, with 7 bases between them. Germline CDR1 is SGHAT and CDR2 is FQDESV (reference sequence). The CDR3 spells CASSLETRNTEAFF. The CDR3 bases are TGTGCCAGCAGCTTAGAGACAAGGAACACTGAAGCTTTCTTT. The variable domain in full, completed from reference TRBV11-1 and TRBJ1-1, reads EAEVAQSPRYKITEKSQAVAFWCDPISGHATLYWYRQILGQGPELLVQFQDESVVDDSQLPKDRFSAERLKGVDSTLKIQPAELGDSAMYLCASSLETRNTEAFFGQGTRLTVV.